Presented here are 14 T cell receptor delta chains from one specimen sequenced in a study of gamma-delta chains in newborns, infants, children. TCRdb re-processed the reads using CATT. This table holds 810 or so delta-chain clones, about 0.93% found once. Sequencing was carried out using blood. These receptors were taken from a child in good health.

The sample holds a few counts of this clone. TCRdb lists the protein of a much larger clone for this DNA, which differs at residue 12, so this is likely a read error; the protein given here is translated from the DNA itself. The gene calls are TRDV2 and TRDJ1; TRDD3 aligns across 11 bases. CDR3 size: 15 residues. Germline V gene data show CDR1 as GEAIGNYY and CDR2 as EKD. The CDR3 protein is CACDVMGDTLDRLIF. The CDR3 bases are TGTGCCTGTGACGTTATGGGGGATACGCTTGATAGACTCATCTTT.

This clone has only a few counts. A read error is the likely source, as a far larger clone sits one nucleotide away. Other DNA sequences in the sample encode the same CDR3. The CDR3 is CAFIVLGLGLGTGTDKLIF. Here the CDR3 DNA reads TGTGCCTTTATAGTCCTGGGTCTGGGGCTGGGGACCGGAACCGATAAACTCATCTTT. V and J are TRDV3 and TRDJ1, with D perhaps matching TRDD3 (6 bases). CDR1 and CDR2 (germline): TVYSNPD, GDNSRS (reference sequence). This CDR3 contains 19 residues. Trimming shortened V by 1 base and J by 2 bases, and 29 bases separated the two germline ends. Complete variable domain (other parts from reference TRDV3 and TRDJ1): CDKVTQSSPDQTVASGSEVVLLCTYDTVYSNPDLFWYRIRPDYSFQFVFYGDNSRSEGADFTQGRFSVKHILTQKAFHLVISPVRTEDSATYYCAFIVLGLGLGTGTDKLIFGKGTRVTVEP.

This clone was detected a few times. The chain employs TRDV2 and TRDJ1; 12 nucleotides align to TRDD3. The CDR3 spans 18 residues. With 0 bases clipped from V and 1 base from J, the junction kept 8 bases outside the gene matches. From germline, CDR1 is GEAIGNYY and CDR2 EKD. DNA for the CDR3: TGTGCCTGTGACACCCTACATCTGGGGGATACGATCACCGATAAACTCATCTTT. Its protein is CACDTLHLGDTITDKLIF.

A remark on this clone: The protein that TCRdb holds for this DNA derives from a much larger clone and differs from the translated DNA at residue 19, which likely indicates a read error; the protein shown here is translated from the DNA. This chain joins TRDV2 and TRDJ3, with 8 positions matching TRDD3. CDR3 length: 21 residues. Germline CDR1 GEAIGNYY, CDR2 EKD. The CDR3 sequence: CACDTPSTGGQSSWDTRQIFF. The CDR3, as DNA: TGTGCCTGTGACACCCCCAGTACTGGGGGCCAAAGCTCCTGGGACACCCGACAGATATTTTTC.

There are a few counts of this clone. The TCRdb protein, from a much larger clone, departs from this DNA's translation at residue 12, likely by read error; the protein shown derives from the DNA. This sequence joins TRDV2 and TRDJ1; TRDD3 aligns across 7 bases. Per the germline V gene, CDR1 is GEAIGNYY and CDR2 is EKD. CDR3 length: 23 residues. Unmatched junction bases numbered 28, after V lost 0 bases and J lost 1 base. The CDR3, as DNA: TGTGCCTGTGACACCATTGTTTCTCCTCGTCGTGCTGGGGGTACGATACTCACCGATAAACTCATCTTT. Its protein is CACDTIVSPRRAGGTILTDKLIF.

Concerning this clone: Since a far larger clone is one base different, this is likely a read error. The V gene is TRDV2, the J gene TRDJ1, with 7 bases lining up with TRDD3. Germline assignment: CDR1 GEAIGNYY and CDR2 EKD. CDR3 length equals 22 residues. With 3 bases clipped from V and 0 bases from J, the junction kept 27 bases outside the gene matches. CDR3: CACDPPGDFHTRDTGYTDKLIF. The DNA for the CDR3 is TGTGCCTGTGACCCTCCGGGGGATTTTCATACCAGGGATACTGGGTACACCGATAAACTCATCTTT.

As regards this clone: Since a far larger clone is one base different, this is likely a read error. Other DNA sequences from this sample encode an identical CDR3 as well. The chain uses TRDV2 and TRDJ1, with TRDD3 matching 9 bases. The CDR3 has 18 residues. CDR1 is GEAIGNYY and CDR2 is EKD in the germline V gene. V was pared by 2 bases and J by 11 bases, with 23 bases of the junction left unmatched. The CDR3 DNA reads TGTGCCTGTGACAACCTACTGGGGATACGCAAGGGCGATGGGAAGCTCATCTTT. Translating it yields CACDNLLGIRKGDGKLIF.

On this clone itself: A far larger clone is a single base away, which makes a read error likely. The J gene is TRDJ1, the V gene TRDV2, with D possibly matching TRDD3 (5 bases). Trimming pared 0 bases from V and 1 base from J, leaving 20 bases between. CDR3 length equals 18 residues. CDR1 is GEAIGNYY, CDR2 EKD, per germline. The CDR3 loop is CACDTVGTELLCTDKLIF. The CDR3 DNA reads TGTGCCTGTGACACCGTGGGGACCGAACTCTTGTGCACCGATAAACTCATCTTT.

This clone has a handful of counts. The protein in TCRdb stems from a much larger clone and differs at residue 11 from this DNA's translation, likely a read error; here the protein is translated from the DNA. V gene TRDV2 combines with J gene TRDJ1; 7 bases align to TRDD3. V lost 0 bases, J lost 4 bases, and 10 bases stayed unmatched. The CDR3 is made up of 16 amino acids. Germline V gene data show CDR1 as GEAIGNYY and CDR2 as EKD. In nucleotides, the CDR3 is TGTGCCTGTGACACCGTTGGGGATAAGCTCCTCGATAAACTCATCTTT. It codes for CACDTVGDKLLDKLIF.

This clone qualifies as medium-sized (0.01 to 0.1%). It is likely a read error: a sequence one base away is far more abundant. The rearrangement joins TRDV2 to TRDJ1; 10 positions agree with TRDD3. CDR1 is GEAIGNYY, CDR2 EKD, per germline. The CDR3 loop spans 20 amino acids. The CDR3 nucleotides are TGTGCCTGTGGCACCGTTACTGGGGGATCCTCGTCAGGGGACACCGATAAACTCATCTTT. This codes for CACGTVTGGSSSGDTDKLIF.

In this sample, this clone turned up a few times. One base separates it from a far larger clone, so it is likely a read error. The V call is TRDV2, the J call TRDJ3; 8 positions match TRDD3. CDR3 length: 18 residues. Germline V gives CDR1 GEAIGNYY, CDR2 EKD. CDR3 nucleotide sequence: TGTGCCCGTGACACCTTACTGGGGGTTACCTGGGACACCCGACAGATGTTTTTC. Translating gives CARDTLLGVTWDTRQMFF.

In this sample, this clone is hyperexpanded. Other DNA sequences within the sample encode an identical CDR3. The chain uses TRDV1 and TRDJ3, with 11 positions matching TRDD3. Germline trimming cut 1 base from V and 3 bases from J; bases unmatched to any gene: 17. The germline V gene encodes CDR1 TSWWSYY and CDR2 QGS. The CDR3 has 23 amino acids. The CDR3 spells CALGERASSVLGDIFWDTRQMFF. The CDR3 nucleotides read TGTGCTCTTGGGGAACGGGCTTCCTCCGTACTGGGGGATATCTTCTGGGACACCCGACAGATGTTTTTC.

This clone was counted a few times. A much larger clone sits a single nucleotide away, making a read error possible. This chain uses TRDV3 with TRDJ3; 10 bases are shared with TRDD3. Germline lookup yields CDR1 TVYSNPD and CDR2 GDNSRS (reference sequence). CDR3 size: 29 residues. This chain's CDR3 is CAFTRIGCSYLPSQPVLGDYSWDTPQMFF. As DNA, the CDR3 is TGTGCCTTTACCCGAATAGGGTGTAGCTATCTGCCTTCCCAACCTGTACTGGGGGATTACTCCTGGGACACCCCACAGATGTTTTTC.

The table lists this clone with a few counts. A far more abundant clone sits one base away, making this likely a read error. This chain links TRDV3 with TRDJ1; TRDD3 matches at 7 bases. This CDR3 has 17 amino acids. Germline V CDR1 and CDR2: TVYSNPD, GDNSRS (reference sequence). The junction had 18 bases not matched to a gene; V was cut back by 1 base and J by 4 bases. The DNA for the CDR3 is TGTGCCTTTAATCCTCCAGCGATACTGGGGATGTTCGATAAACTCATCTTT. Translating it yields CAFNPPAILGMFDKLIF.